This T cell receptor (beta chain) was captured by sequencing in a study of technical replicates of blood from several donors. Repertoires were generated with immunoSEQ multiplex PCR, while TCRdb's copy carries only in-frame clones and drops some. This table has roughly 56,000 clones, 90% to 95% appearing once. The CDR3 runs to 18 residues. Germline CDR1 LNHDA, CDR2 SQIVND (reference sequence). V dropped 0 bases and J dropped 0 bases, with 15 bases sitting between them. This clone showed up just a few times. Sample: PBMCs. This chain uses TRBV19 with TRBJ2-1; D is unresolved. The clonotype originates from a human donor in good health. Some clones in this sample may be carry-over from other donors' samples. The CDR3 loop reads CASSIDLAPVSSYNEQFF. Here the CDR3 DNA reads TGTGCCAGTAGTATAGATCTGGCACCTGTAAGCTCCTACAATGAGCAGTTCTTC.